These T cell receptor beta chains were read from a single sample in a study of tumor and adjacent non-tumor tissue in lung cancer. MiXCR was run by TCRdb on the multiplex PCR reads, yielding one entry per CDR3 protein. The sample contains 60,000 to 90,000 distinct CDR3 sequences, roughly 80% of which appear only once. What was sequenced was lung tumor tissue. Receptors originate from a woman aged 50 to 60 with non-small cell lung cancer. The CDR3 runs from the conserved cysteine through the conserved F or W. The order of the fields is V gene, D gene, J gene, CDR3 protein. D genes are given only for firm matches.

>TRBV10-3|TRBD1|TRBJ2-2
CDITRTGGTGELLF
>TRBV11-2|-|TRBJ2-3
CGSTPSWATITDTQYF
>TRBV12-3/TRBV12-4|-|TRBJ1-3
CASSLSGRENTIYF
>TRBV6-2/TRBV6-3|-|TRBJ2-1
CTSRRTLTWGNEQFF
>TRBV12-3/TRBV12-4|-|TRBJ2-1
CAGSSYRIVMDSSYNEQFF
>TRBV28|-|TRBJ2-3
CTSNLGGAYTDTEYF
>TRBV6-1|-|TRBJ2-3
CASSATLAEGRDMQYF
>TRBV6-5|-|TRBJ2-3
CASSCSIRDSPRTTVTQYF
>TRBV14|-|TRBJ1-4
CASRQQVEKLSF
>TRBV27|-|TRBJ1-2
CASSPRGGQGVYGYIF
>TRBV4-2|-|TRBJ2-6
CASSLTRSGANVLTF
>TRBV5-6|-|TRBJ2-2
CASSWGFGFAGELFF
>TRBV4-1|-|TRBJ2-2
CASSHEGGLVTGELFF
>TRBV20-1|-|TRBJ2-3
CSASKPLAGVIDTQYF
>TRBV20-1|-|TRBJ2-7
CSARGGALYKQYF
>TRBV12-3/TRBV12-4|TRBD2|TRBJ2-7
CASGAGGHSSYEQYF
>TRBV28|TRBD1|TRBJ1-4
CASSIPGQGFEKLFF
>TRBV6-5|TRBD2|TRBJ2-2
CASSHSRGLGNGELFF
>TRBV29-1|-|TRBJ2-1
CNVVLIDGEQFF
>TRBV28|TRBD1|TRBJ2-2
CATNWGQGDTGELFF
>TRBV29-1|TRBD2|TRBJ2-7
CSFISGRTVHEQYF
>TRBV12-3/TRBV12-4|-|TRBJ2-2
CDSSLNTGELFF
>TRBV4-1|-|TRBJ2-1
CVSSHKRDSEQFF
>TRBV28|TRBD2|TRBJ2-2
CASRSSGANAGELFF
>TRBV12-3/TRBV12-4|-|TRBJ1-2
CANSLRTSDYTF
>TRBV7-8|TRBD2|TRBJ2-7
CVSSLGVAGIYEQYF
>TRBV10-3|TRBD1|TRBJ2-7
CGISGTGATYEQYF
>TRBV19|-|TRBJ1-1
CASSIKSTASRTEAFF
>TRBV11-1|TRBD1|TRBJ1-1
CANSLQGDTEAFF
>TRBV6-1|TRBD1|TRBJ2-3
CASRGIGTGRDTPYF
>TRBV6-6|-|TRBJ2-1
CASNTLRTNGTVSYNEQFF
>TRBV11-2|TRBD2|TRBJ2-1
CASSGERERGYHEQFF
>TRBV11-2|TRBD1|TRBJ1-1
CASSLTGRGTEAFF
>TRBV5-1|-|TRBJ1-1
CANSLSQEDTEAFF
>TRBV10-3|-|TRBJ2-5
CAISGEYQVGETQYF
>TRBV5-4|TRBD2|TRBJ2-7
CASSHRGGKGINEQYF
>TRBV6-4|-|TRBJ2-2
CASSDSATGELFF
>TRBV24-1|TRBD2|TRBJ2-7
CAISDKEREIGDQYF
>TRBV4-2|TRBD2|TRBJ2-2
CASSQGFQREFTEELFF
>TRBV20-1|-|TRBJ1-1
CSGGLVVTEAFF
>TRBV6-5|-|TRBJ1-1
CASSSSGRRTEAFF
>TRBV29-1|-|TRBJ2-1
CSVGLGGKGNEQFF
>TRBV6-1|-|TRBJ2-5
CASVPFGSCNQETQYF
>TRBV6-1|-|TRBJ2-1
CASSELVSYNEQVF
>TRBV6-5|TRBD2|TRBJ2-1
CAGSYLGLEDEQFF
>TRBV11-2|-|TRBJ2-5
CVSGPEVGVQETQYF
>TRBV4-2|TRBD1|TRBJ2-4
CASSQDLGGRNIQYF
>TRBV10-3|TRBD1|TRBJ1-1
CVVSEADRAGTETFF
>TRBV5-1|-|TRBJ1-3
CASSPAAGGNTIYF
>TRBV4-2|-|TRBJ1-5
CASSQDLTINQPQRF
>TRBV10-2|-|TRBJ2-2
CASSDSNTGELFF
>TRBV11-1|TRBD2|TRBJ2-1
CTSSSGLVGGLQFF
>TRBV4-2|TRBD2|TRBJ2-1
CASSPQRETYNEQLF
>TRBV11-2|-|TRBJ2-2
CASKTSRGHEEELFF
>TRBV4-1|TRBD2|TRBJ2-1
CASSHLGLAGGPRYNEKFF
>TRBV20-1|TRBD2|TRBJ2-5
CSARTSGSFEIQYF
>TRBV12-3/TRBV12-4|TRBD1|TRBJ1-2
CVSTVGGQEFYGYTF